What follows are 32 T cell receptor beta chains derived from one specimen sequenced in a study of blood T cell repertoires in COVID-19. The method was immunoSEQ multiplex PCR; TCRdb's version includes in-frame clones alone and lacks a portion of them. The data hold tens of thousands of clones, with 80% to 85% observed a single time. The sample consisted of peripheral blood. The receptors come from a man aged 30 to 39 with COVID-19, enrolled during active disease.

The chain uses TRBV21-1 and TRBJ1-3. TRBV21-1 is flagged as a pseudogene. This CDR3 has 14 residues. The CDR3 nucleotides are TGTGCCAGCAGCATAATGTTCTCTGGAAACACCATATATTTT. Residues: CASSIMFSGNTIYF.

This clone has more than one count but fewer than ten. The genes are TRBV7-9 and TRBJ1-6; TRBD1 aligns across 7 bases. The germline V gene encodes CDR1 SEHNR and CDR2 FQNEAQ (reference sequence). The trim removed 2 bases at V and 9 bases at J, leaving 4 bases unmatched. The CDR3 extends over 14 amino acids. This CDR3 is CASSLNNRGSPLHF. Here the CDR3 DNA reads TGTGCCAGCAGCTTAAATAACAGGGGTTCACCCCTCCACTTT.

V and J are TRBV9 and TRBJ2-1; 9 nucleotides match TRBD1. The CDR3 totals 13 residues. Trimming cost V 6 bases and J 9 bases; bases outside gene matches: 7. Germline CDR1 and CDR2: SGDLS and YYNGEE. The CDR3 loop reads CASTATGGREQFF. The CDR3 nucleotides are TGTGCCAGCACCGCCACAGGGGGCCGTGAGCAGTTCTTC.

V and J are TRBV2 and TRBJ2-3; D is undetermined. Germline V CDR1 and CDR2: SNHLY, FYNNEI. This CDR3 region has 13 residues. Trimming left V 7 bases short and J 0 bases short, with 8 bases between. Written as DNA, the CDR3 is TGTGCCAGCATGAGTGCTAGCACAGATACGCAGTATTTT. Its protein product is CASMSASTDTQYF.

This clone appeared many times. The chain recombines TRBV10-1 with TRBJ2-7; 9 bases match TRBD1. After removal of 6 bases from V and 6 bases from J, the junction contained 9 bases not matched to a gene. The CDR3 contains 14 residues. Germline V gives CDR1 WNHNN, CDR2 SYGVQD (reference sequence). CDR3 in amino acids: CASRMGQGVGEQYF. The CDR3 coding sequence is TGCGCCAGCAGGATGGGACAGGGAGTAGGCGAGCAGTACTTC.

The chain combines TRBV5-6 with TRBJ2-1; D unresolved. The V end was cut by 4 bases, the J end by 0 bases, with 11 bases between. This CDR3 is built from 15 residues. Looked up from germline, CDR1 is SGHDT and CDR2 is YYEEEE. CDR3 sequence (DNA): TGTGCCAGCAGCGGCGGCTTAAGCTCCTACAATGAGCAGTTCTTC. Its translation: CASSGGLSSYNEQFF. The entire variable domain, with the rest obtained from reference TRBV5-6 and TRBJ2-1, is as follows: DAGVTQSPTHLIKTRGQQVTLRCSPKSGHDTVSWYQQALGQGPQFIFQYYEEEERQRGNFPDRFSGHQFPNYSSELNVNALLLGDSALYLCASSGGLSSYNEQFFGPGTRLTVL.

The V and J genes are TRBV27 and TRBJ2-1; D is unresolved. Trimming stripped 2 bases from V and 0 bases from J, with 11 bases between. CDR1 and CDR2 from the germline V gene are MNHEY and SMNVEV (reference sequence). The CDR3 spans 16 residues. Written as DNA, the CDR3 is TGTGCCAGCAGTTTAGGTGGGCGTAGCTCCTACAATGAGCAGTTCTTC. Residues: CASSLGGRSSYNEQFF.

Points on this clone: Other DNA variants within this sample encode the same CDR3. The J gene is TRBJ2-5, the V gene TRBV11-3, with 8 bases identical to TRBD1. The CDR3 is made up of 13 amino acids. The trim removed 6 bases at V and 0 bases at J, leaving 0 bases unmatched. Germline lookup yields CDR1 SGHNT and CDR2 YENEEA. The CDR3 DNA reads TGTGCCAGCAGGGACAGGGACCAAGAGACCCAGTACTTC. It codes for CASRDRDQETQYF.

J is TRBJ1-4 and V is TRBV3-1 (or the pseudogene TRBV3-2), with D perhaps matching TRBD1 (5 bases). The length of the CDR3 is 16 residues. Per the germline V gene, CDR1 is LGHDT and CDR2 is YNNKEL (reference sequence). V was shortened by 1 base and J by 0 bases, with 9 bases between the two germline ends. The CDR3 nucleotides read TGTGCCAGCAGCCAAGGGTGGGGGGCAACTAATGAAAAACTGTTTTTT. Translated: CASSQGWGATNEKLFF.

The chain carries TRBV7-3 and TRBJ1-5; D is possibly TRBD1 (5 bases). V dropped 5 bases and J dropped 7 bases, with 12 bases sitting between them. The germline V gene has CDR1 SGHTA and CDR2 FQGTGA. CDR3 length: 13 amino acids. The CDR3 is CASSTQDKQPQHF. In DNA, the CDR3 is TGTGCCAGCAGCACTCAGGACAAGCAGCCCCAGCATTTT.

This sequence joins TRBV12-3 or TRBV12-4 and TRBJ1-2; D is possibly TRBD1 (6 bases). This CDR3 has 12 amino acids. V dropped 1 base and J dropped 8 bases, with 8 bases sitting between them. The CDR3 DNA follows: TGTGCCAGCAGTTTAGAGAGGGGGGGCTACACCTTC. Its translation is CASSLERGGYTF.

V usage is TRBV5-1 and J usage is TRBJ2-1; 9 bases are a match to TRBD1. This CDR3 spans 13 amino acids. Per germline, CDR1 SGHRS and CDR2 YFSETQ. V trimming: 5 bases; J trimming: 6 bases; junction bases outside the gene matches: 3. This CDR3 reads CASRMTGGNEQFF. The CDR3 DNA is TGCGCCAGCAGGATGACAGGGGGCAATGAGCAGTTCTTC.

CDR3 protein: CASRRSVNEQFF. DNA for the CDR3: TGTGCCAGCAGGCGTTCGGTCAATGAGCAGTTCTTC. The chain is built from TRBV28 and TRBJ2-1, with unresolved D. Germline CDR1 is MDHEN and CDR2 is SYDVKM. V was shortened by 6 bases and J by 6 bases, with 9 bases between the two germline ends. The CDR3 has 12 residues.

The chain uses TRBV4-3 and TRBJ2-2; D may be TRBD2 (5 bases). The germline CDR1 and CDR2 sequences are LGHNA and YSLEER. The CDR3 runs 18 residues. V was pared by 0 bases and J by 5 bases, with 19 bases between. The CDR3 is CASSQDIGEFRMTGELFF. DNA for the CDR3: TGCGCCAGCAGCCAAGACATCGGGGAATTCCGGATGACCGGGGAGCTGTTTTTT.

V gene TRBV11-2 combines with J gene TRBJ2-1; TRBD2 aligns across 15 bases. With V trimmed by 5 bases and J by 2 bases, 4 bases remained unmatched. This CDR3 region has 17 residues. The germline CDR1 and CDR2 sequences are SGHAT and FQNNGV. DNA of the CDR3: TGTGCCAGCAGCCGGACTAGCGGGGGGGCAACCTACAATGAGCAGTTCTTC. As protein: CASSRTSGGATYNEQFF.

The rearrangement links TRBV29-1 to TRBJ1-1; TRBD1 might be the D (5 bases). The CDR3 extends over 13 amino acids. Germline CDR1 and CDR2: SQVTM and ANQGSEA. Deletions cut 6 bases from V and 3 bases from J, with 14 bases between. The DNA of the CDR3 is TGCAGCGTCACCCTTACAGGAGACACTGAAGCTTTCTTT. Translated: CSVTLTGDTEAFF.

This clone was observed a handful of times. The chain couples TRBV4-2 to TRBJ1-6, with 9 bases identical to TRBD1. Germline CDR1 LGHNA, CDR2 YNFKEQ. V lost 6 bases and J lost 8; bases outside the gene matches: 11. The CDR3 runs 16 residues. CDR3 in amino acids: CASSRTGELMDSPLHF. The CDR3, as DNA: TGTGCCAGCAGTCGGACAGGGGAGTTGATGGATTCACCCCTCCACTTT.

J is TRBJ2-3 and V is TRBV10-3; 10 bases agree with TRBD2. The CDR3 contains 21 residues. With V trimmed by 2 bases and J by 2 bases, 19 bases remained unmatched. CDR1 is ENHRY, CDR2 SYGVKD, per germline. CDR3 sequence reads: CAISEIVISGGNVGITDTQYF. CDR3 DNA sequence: TGTGCCATCAGTGAGATCGTCATTAGCGGGGGGAATGTTGGAATCACAGATACGCAGTATTTT.

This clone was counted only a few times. CDR3 residues: CASSLEMGQQAGYTF. The CDR3 coding sequence is TGTGCCAGCTCACTTGAAATGGGACAGCAGGCTGGCTACACCTTC. The V and J genes are TRBV18 and TRBJ1-2; 7 bases match TRBD1. Germline CDR1 KGHSH, CDR2 LQKENI. There are 15 residues in the CDR3. Losses at the gene ends were 4 bases for V and 7 bases for J; bases not matched to a gene: 12.

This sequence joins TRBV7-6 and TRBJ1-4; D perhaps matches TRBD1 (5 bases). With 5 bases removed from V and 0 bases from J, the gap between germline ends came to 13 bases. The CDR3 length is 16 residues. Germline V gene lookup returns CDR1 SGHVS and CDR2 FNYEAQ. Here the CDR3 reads CASSLRGMATNEKLFF. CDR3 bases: TGTGCCAGCAGCCTTAGGGGAATGGCAACTAATGAAAAACTGTTTTTT. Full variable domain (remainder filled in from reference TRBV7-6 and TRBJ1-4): GAGVSQSPRYKVTKRGQDVALRCDPISGHVSLYWYRQALGQGPEFLTYFNYEAQQDKSGLPNDRFSAERPEGSISTLTIQRTEQRDSAMYRCASSLRGMATNEKLFFGSGTQLSVL.

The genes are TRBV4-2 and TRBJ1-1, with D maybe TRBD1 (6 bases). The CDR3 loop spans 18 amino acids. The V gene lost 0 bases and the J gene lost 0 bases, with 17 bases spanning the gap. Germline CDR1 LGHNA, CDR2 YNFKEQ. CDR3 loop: CASSQDTNRGGMNTEAFF. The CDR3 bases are TGTGCCAGCAGCCAAGATACAAATAGGGGGGGCATGAACACTGAAGCTTTCTTT.

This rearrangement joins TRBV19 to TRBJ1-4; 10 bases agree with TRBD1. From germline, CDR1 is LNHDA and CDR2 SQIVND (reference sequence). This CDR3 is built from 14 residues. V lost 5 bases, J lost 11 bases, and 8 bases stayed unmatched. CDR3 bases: TGTGCCAGTAGTCCCGACAGGGGGCGAGAGAAACTGTTTTTT. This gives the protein CASSPDRGREKLFF.

The CDR3 sequence is CASSPSGGNYGYTF. CDR3 bases: TGTGCCAGCAGCCCCAGCGGGGGGAACTATGGCTACACCTTC. V gene TRBV7-8 combines with J gene TRBJ1-2; D might be TRBD1 (5 bases). The germline V gene has CDR1 SGHVS and CDR2 FQNEAQ. Trimming cost V 5 bases and J 2 bases, with 12 bases left between them. The CDR3 consists of 14 residues.

The CDR3 nucleotides read TGTGCTAGTGGTCAGGGACAGGGGTGGGATACGCAGTATTTT. This codes for CASGQGQGWDTQYF. V gene TRBV12-5 combines with J gene TRBJ2-3; 10 nucleotides match TRBD1. The germline V gene has CDR1 LGHNT and CDR2 FRNRAP. J gave up 6 bases and V 5 bases, and 5 bases lay outside the gene matches. This CDR3 spans 14 amino acids.

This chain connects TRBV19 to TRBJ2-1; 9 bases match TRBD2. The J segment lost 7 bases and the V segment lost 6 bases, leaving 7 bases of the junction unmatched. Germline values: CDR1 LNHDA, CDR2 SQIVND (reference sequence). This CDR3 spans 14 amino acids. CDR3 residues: CASRRASGNNEQFF. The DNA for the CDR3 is TGTGCCAGTAGGCGGGCTAGCGGGAATAATGAGCAGTTCTTC.

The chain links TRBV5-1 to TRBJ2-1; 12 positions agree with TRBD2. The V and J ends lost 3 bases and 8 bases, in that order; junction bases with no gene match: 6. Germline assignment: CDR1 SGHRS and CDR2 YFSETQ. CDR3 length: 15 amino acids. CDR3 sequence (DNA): TGCGCCAGCAGCTCGCTAGCGGGGGGGCCTGATGAGCAGTTCTTC. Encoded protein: CASSSLAGGPDEQFF.

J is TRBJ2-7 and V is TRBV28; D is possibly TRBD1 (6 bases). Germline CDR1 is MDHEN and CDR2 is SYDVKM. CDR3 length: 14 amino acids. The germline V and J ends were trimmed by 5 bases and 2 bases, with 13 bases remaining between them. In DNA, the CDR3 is TGTGCCAGCAGTACCCGACAGGAGACCTACGAGCAGTACTTC. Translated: CASSTRQETYEQYF. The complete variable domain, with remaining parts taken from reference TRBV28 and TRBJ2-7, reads DVKVTQSSRYLVKRTGEKVFLECVQDMDHENMFWYRQDPGLGLRLIYFSYDVKMKEKGDIPEGYSVSREKKERFSLILESASTNQTSMYLCASSTRQETYEQYFGPGTRLTVT.

The CDR3 DNA sequence: TGTGCCACCAGCAGAGTCGGTTCCAACTATGGCTACACCTTC. Residues: CATSRVGSNYGYTF. This chain uses TRBV15 with TRBJ1-2; D remains unclear. Per the germline V gene, CDR1 is LNHNV and CDR2 is YYDKDF (reference sequence). Trimming stripped 1 base from V and 2 bases from J, with 8 bases between. This CDR3 contains 14 residues. The entire variable domain, with the rest obtained from reference TRBV15 and TRBJ1-2, is as follows: DAMVIQNPRYQVTQFGKPVTLSCSQTLNHNVMYWYQQKSSQAPKLLFHYYDKDFNNEADTPDNFQSRRPNTSFCFLDIRSPGLGDTAMYLCATSRVGSNYGYTFGSGTRLTVV.

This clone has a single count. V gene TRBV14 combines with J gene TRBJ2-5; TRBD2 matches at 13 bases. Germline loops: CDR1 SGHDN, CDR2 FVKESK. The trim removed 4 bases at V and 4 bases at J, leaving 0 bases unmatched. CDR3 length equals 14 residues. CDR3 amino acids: CASSRLAGGETQYF. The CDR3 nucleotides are TGTGCCAGCAGCCGACTAGCGGGGGGAGAGACCCAGTACTTC.

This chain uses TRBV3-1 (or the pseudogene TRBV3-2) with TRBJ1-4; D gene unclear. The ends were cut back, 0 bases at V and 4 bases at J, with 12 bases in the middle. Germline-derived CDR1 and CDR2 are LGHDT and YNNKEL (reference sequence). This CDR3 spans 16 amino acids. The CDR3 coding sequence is TGTGCCAGCAGCCAAGATGAGGATTTCCTTAATGAAAAACTGTTTTTT. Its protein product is CASSQDEDFLNEKLFF.

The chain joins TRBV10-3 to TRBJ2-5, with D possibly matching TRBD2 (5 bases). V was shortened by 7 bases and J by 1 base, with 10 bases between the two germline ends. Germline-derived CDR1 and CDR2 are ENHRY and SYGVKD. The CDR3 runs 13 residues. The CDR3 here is CAINAAGQETQYF. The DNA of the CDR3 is TGTGCCATCAACGCCGCGGGCCAAGAGACCCAGTACTTC.

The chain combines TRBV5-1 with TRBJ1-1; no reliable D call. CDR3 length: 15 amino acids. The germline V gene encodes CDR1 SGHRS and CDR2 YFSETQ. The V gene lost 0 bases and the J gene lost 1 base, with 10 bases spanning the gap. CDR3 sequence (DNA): TGCGCCAGCAGCTTGGTCGGAGGACGGAACACTGAAGCTTTCTTT. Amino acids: CASSLVGGRNTEAFF.